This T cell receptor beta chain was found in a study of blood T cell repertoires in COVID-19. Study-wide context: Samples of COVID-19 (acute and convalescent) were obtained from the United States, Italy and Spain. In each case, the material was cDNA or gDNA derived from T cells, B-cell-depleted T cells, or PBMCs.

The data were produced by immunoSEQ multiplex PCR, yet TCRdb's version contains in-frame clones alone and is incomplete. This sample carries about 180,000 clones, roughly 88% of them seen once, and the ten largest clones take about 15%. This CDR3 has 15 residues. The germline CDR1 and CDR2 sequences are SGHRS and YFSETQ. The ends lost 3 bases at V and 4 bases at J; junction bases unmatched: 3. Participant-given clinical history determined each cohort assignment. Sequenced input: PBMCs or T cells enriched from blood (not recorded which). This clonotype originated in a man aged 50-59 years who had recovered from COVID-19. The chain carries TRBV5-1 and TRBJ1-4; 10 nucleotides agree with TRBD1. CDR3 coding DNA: TGCGCCAGCAGCTCCGGACAGGGGGATAATGAAAAACTGTTTTTT. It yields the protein CASSSGQGDNEKLFF.